This TCR beta chain is from a study of T cell changes during pregnancy in multiple sclerosis. This CDR3 has 13 amino acids. Germline assignment: CDR1 SGHTA and CDR2 FQGNSA. V lost 5 bases and J lost 4; bases outside the gene matches: 3. This table comes from immunoSEQ multiplex PCR, and its TCRdb copy is limited to in-frame clones, with some not included. Of some 36,000 clones listed, around 91% are singletons. This chain links TRBV7-2 with TRBJ1-2, with 8 bases matching TRBD1. The sample in question was CD4+ T cells from peripheral blood mononuclear cells, obtained in the second trimester of pregnancy. This sequence was found in a female donor in good health, enrolled as a control in a pregnancy study. CDR3 residues: CASSRDRSYGYTF. For the CDR3, the DNA is TGTGCCAGCAGCAGGGACAGGTCCTATGGCTACACCTTC. The full variable domain, rest sourced from reference TRBV7-2 and TRBJ1-2, is GAGVSQSPSNKVTEKGKDVELRCDPISGHTALYWYRQSLGQGLEFLIYFQGNSAPDKSGLPSDRFSAERTGGSVSTLTIQRTQQEDSAVYLCASSRDRSYGYTFGSGTRLTVV.